The rows below give T cell receptor beta chains drawn from one sample of a study of T cells in Graves' hyperthyroidism and ophthalmopathy. TCRdb fed the multiplex PCR reads into MiXCR, producing one record per CDR3 protein. Among around 350,000 distinct CDR3 sequences, around 14% were seen once, and the ten largest hold around a tenth. What was sequenced was blood. Receptors originate from a woman in her late teens or twenties with Graves' hyperthyroidism. Both conserved end residues are part of each CDR3. D genes are given only for firm matches. The size of a clone is reported for some rows only, either as once, few or many, or as a class for expanded clones.

TRBJ2-5	many	14	TRBD2	TRBV12-3/TRBV12-4	TGTGCCAGCAGGAAAAGCGGGGCGGGGGAGACCCAGTACTTC	CASRKSGAGETQYF
TRBJ2-3	many	16	TRBD2	TRBV20-1	TGCAGTGCTAGCGGGGAGCGGGGGGGCGACACAGATACGCAGTATTTT	CSASGERGGDTDTQYF
TRBJ2-2	few	18	TRBD2	TRBV24-1	TGTGCCACCAGTGATTTTGGGAGGGTCGTCCCTAACACCGGGGAGCTGTTTTTT	CATSDFGRVVPNTGELFF
TRBJ2-2	many	15	.	TRBV24-1	TGTGCCACCAGTGATCATGACAGGAACACCGGGGAGCTGTTTTTT	CATSDHDRNTGELFF
TRBJ2-3	many	17	TRBD1	TRBV24-1	TGTGCCACCAGTGATTTGCAGACAGGGGACAGCACAGATACGCAGTATTTT	CATSDLQTGDSTDTQYF
TRBJ1-1	many	15	TRBD1	TRBV7-8	TGTGCCAGCAGCTTATGGACAGGGGGGTCTAGTGAAGCTTTCTTT	CASSLWTGGSSEAFF
TRBJ2-5	.	14	.	TRBV5-1	TGCGCCAGCAGCTACTCCCTCACCAGGGAGACCCAGTACTTC	CASSYSLTRETQYF
TRBJ1-1	few	17	TRBD1	TRBV4-3	TGCGCCAGCAGCCAAGGATTACAGGGGGCACAGAACACTGAAGCTTTCTTT	CASSQGLQGAQNTEAFF
TRBJ1-4	many	18	.	TRBV4-1	TGCGCCAGCAGCCAGGTTAATATGGGATTCGGGGTAGAGGAAAAACTGTTTTTT	CASSQVNMGFGVEEKLFF
TRBJ1-5	many	14	.	TRBV6-6	TGTGCCAGCAGTTACTCGGCAGGGTTTCAGCCCCAGCATTTT	CASSYSAGFQPQHF
TRBJ1-5	many	13	.	TRBV28	TGTGCCATCTCGGACCAAAACAATCAGCCCCAGCATTTT	CAISDQNNQPQHF
TRBJ2-2	many	16	TRBD1	TRBV11-2	TGTGCCAGCACCCGAGACAGGGGACGGAACACCGGGGAGCTGTTTTTT	CASTRDRGRNTGELFF
TRBJ1-2	many	18	.	TRBV11-2	TGTGCCAGCAGCTTATTACCGCCCCCGGGACAACTCAACTATGGCTACACCTTC	CASSLLPPPGQLNYGYTF
TRBJ1-1	.	16	.	TRBV3-1	TGTGCCAGCAGCCAAGATTTGGCAGCAAGGAACACTGAAGCTTTCTTT	CASSQDLAARNTEAFF
TRBJ1-4	.	15	.	TRBV7-9	TGTGCCAGCAGCCGAAGGCGGGCGGATAATGAAAAACTGTTTTTT	CASSRRRADNEKLFF
TRBJ1-4	many	14	.	TRBV28	TGTGCCAGCACCCATGGGGGGGCGGGTGAAAAACTGTTTTTT	CASTHGGAGEKLFF
TRBJ1-1	many	13	.	TRBV14	TGTGCCAGCAGCCAAGTATATAGGACTGAAGCTTTCTTT	CASSQVYRTEAFF
TRBJ2-5	many	15	TRBD2	TRBV5-5	TGTGCCAGCAGCTTGTTAGCGGGCTCCCAAGAGACCCAGTACTTC	CASSLLAGSQETQYF
TRBJ1-1	.	13	.	TRBV7-9	TGTGCCAGCAGCTTAGGAGAAAACACTGAAGCTTCCTTT	CASSLGENTEASF
TRBJ2-5	few	14	.	TRBV6-2/TRBV6-3	TGTGCCAGCAGGCAGGAGCGGAAGAAAGAGACCCAGTACTTC	CASRQERKKETQYF
TRBJ1-1	many	15	.	TRBV18	TGTGCCAGCTCCCTACACCGGGAATATGAGGTTGAAGCTTTCTTT	CASSLHREYEVEAFF
TRBJ2-3	few	18	TRBD1	TRBV5-1	TGCGCCAGCAGCCCGACAGGTTCAGGACAGGTTAGCACAGATACGCAGTATTTT	CASSPTGSGQVSTDTQYF
TRBJ1-1	many	15	.	TRBV6-5	TGTGCCAGCAGTTATGACAGCGCTCCGAACACTGAAGCTTTCTTT	CASSYDSAPNTEAFF
TRBJ2-6	many	15	.	TRBV2	TGTGCCAGCAGTGCGGTCAGCTCTGGGGCCAACGTCCTGACTTTC	CASSAVSSGANVLTF
TRBJ1-1	many	13	.	TRBV10-3	TGTGCCATCAGTCCGGCCGCGAACACTGAAGCTTTCTTT	CAISPAANTEAFF
TRBJ1-1	many	15	.	TRBV28	TGTGCCAGCAGTTTAACCGACTCTTTGAACACTGAAGCTTTCTTT	CASSLTDSLNTEAFF
TRBJ2-3	many	15	TRBD2	TRBV5-1	TGCGCCAGCAGCATTCCGGGACTAGGGGAAGATACGCAGTATTTT	CASSIPGLGEDTQYF
TRBJ2-1	.	16	TRBD2	TRBV4-2	TGTGCCAGCAGCCAAGGGACTAGTGGGAACTGGAATGAGCAGTTCTTC	CASSQGTSGNWNEQFF
TRBJ2-7	.	14	TRBD2	TRBV28	TGTGCCAGCAGATGGACTAGCGTGAATTACGAGCAGTACTTC	CASRWTSVNYEQYF
TRBJ1-4	many	17	.	TRBV25-1	TGTGCCAGCAGTGACATTCAGGCCTCGGCAACTAATGAAAAACTGTTTTTT	CASSDIQASATNEKLFF
TRBJ1-5	many	15	TRBD1	TRBV28	TGTGCCAGCAGTGCCCGGGACAGGGGGCCTGAGTCCCAGCATTTT	CASSARDRGPESQHF
TRBJ2-1	many	16	TRBD2	TRBV11-2	TGTGCCAGCAGCTGGCAGACTAGCGGGAAATACAATGAGCAGTTCTTC	CASSWQTSGKYNEQFF
TRBJ2-5	many	12	TRBD2	TRBV2	TGCGGAAGCGGGGGTTCTCAAGAGACCCAGTACTTC	CGSGGSQETQYF
TRBJ1-5	.	14	.	TRBV27	TGTGCCAGCAGTTCGACAGAGACAAATCAGCTCCAGCGTTTT	CASSSTETNQLQRF
TRBJ1-5	medium-sized	14	.	TRBV28	TGTGCCAGCAGTTTAGGCAGGGAAAGTCAGCCCCAGCATTTT	CASSLGRESQPQHF
TRBJ2-2	few	15	.	TRBV10-3	TGTGCCATCAGTGAGTCGACAGGGAGGACCGGGGAGCTGTTTTTT	CAISESTGRTGELFF
TRBJ1-2	.	12	.	TRBV3-1	TGTGCCAGCAGCCATAGGACGGTTGGCTACACCTTC	CASSHRTVGYTF
TRBJ1-2	.	12	.	TRBV7-9	TGTGCCAGCAGCAAACAGGAAGGGGGCTACACCTTC	CASSKQEGGYTF
TRBJ1-6	.	14	.	TRBV4-1	TGCGCCAGCAGCCAAGCGACAGCTCCTTCACCCCTCCACTTT	CASSQATAPSPLHF
TRBJ2-2	many	16	TRBD2	TRBV7-3	TGTGCCAGCAGCTCTTCGACTAGCGGGAAAACCGGGGAGCTGTTTTTT	CASSSSTSGKTGELFF
TRBJ2-3	many	16	.	TRBV28	TGTGCCAGCAATAGGGGCACAGGGACCAGCACAGATACGCAGTATTTT	CASNRGTGTSTDTQYF
TRBJ2-1	many	14	.	TRBV2	TGTGCCAGCAGTGATGGGATGGCAGAGAATGAGCAGTTCTTC	CASSDGMAENEQFF
TRBJ1-1	many	12	.	TRBV20-1	TGCAGTGCTACAGGAGACGTAACTGAAGCTTTCTTT	CSATGDVTEAFF
TRBJ2-7	many	14	.	TRBV6-1	TGTGCCAGTTTATGGGGACTGGGCGCTTACGAGCAGTACTTC	CASLWGLGAYEQYF